This TCR beta chain was profiled in a study of T-cell reconstitution after alpha-beta-depleted transplantation in children. Broader study findings: A year post-transplant, T-cell counts and diversity derived mostly from newly produced T cells.

Of note for this clonotype: What it recognizes is unknown. A much larger clonotype is one base distant, so this may be a read error.

Germline values: CDR1 MNHEY, CDR2 SMNVEV (reference sequence). The CDR3 length is 13 residues. Between the trimmed V and J ends, which lost 6 bases and 15 bases, there was a span of 22 bases. It was with unique molecular identifiers that the TCRbeta library was prepared. TCRdb used MiXCR to reprocess the PCR reads, holding one entry per CDR3 protein. Here the sample spans 250,000 or so distinct CDR3 sequences, around 8% being singletons. The sequence came from a male patient younger than 18 who had a stem cell transplant for acute lymphoblastic leukemia, so the T cells may come from the graft donor. The J gene is TRBJ2-3, the V gene TRBV27; D unresolved. The material sequenced was PBMCs, mostly from graft donor cells, taken 180 days after TCRalphabeta/CD19-depleted stem cell transplant. CDR3 bases: TGTGCCAGCAGCGGACGAGCGCCTTCCCCCTTTTATTTT. This sequence encodes CASSGRAPSPFYF.